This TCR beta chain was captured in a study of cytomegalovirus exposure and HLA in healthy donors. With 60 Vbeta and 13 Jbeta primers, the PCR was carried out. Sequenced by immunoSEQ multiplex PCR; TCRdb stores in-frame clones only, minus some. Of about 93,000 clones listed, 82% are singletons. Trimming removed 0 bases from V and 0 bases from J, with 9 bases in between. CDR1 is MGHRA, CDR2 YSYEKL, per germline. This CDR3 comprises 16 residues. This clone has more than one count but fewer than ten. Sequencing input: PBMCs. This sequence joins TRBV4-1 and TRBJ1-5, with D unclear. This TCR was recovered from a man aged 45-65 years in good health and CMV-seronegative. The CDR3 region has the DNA TGCGCCAGCAGCCAAGATGAGAGTTATAGCAATCAGCCCCAGCATTTT. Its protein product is CASSQDESYSNQPQHF.